This TCR beta chain was observed in a study of long-term antiretroviral therapy in people with HIV. Survey level was the resolution at which the v3.0 immunoSEQ assay ran. Assay used: immunoSEQ multiplex PCR; TCRdb lists only in-frame clones, some missing. The table records about 39,000 clones, 86% of them present only once. Germline CDR1 and CDR2: SGHTA and FQGNSA. The germline V and J ends were trimmed by 5 bases and 4 bases, with 24 bases remaining between them. The CDR3 totals 18 residues. The sequence was collected from a woman between 18 and 29 years old with HIV. The rearrangement uses TRBV7-2 and TRBJ1-3; weak D call: TRBD1 (6 bases). The material sequenced was unsorted PBMCs, taken just before starting antiretroviral therapy. CDR3 protein: CASSQAVRWGPVGNTIYF. In DNA form, the CDR3 reads TGTGCCAGCAGCCAGGCAGTTAGATGGGGGCCCGTGGGAAACACCATATATTTT. Full variable domain (rest looked up from reference TRBV7-2 and TRBJ1-3): GAGVSQSPSNKVTEKGKDVELRCDPISGHTALYWYRQSLGQGLEFLIYFQGNSAPDKSGLPSDRFSAERTGGSVSTLTIQRTQQEDSAVYLCASSQAVRWGPVGNTIYFGEGSWLTVV.